This T cell receptor (beta chain) was documented in a study of blood T cell repertoires in COVID-19. About the study: Acute and convalescent COVID-19 specimens originated in the United States, Italy and Spain.

Original processing methods: Quantification of nucleated cells was approximated via reference gene primer amplification. The table came from immunoSEQ multiplex PCR; TCRdb's copy has only in-frame clones and leaves some out. V, J and clone size reflect that table, while D and trimming were determined from the DNA. This sample yields around 260,000 clones, of which around four fifths are seen a single time; around 3.9% belongs to the top ten. Enrollees, about 18 to 90 years old, lived in roughly 24 US areas. J lost 6 bases, V lost 2 bases, and 10 bases had no gene match. Per germline, CDR1 MDHEN and CDR2 SYDVKM. This CDR3 comprises 16 residues.

This clonotype was sampled from a man aged 30 to 39 with acute COVID-19. This chain joins TRBV28 and TRBJ1-2; 9 bases are shared with TRBD1. Sequenced input: PBMCs or T cells enriched from blood (not recorded which). The CDR3 DNA is TGTGCCAGCAGTTTACCCTCGGGACAGGGCCGCGATGGCTACACCTTC. Its translation: CASSLPSGQGRDGYTF.